These 15 T cell receptor beta chains share one sample of origin, sequenced in a study of PD-L1 blockade in urothelial cancer. Noted time point: peripheral blood 6 weeks after treatment start. Sequenced by immunoSEQ multiplex PCR; TCRdb stores in-frame clones only, minus some. The data show 100,000 to 150,000 clones, with 86% seen just once and 2% to 3% held by the top ten. This specimen consisted of PBMCs, obtained around atezolizumab (anti-PD-L1) treatment. The receptor source for this set is a man between 45 and 60 years old with urothelial cancer.

V is TRBV14 and J is TRBJ2-7; D is uncertain. CDR1 and CDR2 from the germline V gene are SGHDN and FVKESK. The CDR3 totals 16 residues. Trimming cost V 1 base and J 4 bases, with 17 bases left between them. The CDR3 DNA reads as TGTGCCAGCAGCCAAGTTCTAAGCGAGCCTCCTTACGAGCAGTACTTC. It yields the protein CASSQVLSEPPYEQYF.

V gene TRBV5-1 combines with J gene TRBJ2-3, with D possibly being TRBD2 (6 bases). The CDR3 covers 14 residues. The V gene's germline CDR1 is SGHRS and CDR2 YFSETQ. V lost 7 bases, J lost 4 bases, and 16 bases lay in between. This CDR3 reads CASQGTGVPDTQYF. The CDR3 DNA follows: TGCGCCAGCCAGGGCACGGGAGTTCCAGATACGCAGTATTTT.

The J gene is TRBJ1-4, the V gene TRBV5-6; 7 bases map to TRBD1. The V gene's germline CDR1 is SGHDT and CDR2 YYEEEE. The CDR3 is 13 amino acids. V lost 0 bases, J lost 8 bases, and 1 base stayed unmatched. The CDR3 region has the DNA TGTGCCAGCAGCTTGGACAGGGGAGAAAAACTGTTTTTT. Amino acid sequence: CASSLDRGEKLFF.

The chain recombines TRBV5-4 with TRBJ1-3, with TRBD1 identical over 7 bases. The germline V gene encodes CDR1 SGHNT and CDR2 YYREEE (reference sequence). The V and J ends lost 4 bases and 2 bases, in that order; junction bases with no gene match: 12. The CDR3 runs 17 residues. The CDR3 spells CASSTRTGQYAGNTIYF. The CDR3 region has the DNA TGTGCCAGCAGCACTCGGACAGGTCAATATGCTGGAAACACCATATATTTT.

The rearrangement joins TRBV2 to TRBJ1-1; D is perhaps TRBD1 (6 bases). The CDR3 covers 13 residues. Trimming pared 11 bases from V and 1 base from J, leaving 14 bases between. Germline assignment: CDR1 SNHLY and CDR2 FYNNEI. CDR3 in DNA: TGTGCCCGGGGTAACAGGGAGAACACTGAAGCTTTCTTT. Amino acid sequence: CARGNRENTEAFF.

The gene calls are TRBV9 and TRBJ2-3; the D is unclear. Trimming took 7 bases from V and 2 from J, leaving 8 bases between them. CDR1 is SGDLS, CDR2 YYNGEE, per germline. The CDR3 totals 12 residues. In DNA form, the CDR3 reads TGTGCCAGCGCCGGGTTCACAGATACGCAGTATTTT. Protein sequence: CASAGFTDTQYF.

The rearrangement links TRBV27 to TRBJ2-7; D unclear. The CDR3 length is 13 residues. Germline assignment: CDR1 MNHEY and CDR2 SMNVEV (reference sequence). The V end was cut by 6 bases, the J end by 2 bases, with 11 bases between. As DNA, the CDR3 is TGTGCCAGCAGGCCCCAGGCCCCCTACGAGCAGTACTTC. As protein: CASRPQAPYEQYF.

The V and J genes are TRBV6-5 and TRBJ2-3; D unclear. V was shortened by 5 bases and J by 2 bases, with 11 bases between the two germline ends. Germline assignment: CDR1 MNHEY and CDR2 SVGAGI. The CDR3 totals 14 residues. The CDR3 DNA reads TGTGCCAGCAGTCTGGGCCCTGCCACAGATACGCAGTATTTT. Translating it yields CASSLGPATDTQYF.

The V call is TRBV28, the J call TRBJ2-5; 9 bases fit TRBD1. This CDR3 spans 15 amino acids. Germline values: CDR1 MDHEN, CDR2 SYDVKM. The junction had 9 bases not matched to a gene; V was cut back by 5 bases and J by 5 bases. The CDR3 sequence is CASSQTTGGWETQYF. The CDR3 DNA is TGTGCCAGCAGTCAGACTACAGGGGGCTGGGAGACCCAGTACTTC.

This chain uses TRBV6-5 with TRBJ1-1, with D hard to call. CDR1 MNHEY and CDR2 SVGAGI come from the germline V gene. The CDR3 is 15 amino acids. Trimming removed 6 bases at V and 0 bases at J, with 14 bases between. In nucleotides, the CDR3 is TGTGCCAGCAGACATTCATCTGTATTGAACACTGAAGCTTTCTTT. Protein sequence: CASRHSSVLNTEAFF.

The chain links TRBV10-3 to TRBJ2-3; D may be TRBD2 (5 bases). CDR3 length: 14 residues. Germline V gives CDR1 ENHRY, CDR2 SYGVKD. With 1 base removed from V and 4 bases from J, the gap between germline ends came to 9 bases. The CDR3, as DNA: TGTGCCATCAGTGAGTATGCGGGCCCAGATACGCAGTATTTT. Protein sequence: CAISEYAGPDTQYF.

The CDR3 here is CASSPLSGSYNEQFF. The DNA of the CDR3 is TGTGCCAGCAGCCCCCTGAGCGGGAGTTACAATGAGCAGTTCTTC. The chain recombines TRBV4-2 with TRBJ2-1; 8 bases line up with TRBD2. Germline V gene sequence: CDR1 LGHNA, CDR2 YNFKEQ. V lost 4 bases and J lost 4; bases outside the gene matches: 6. This CDR3 has 15 residues.

The chain employs TRBV20-1 and TRBJ2-7, with D perhaps TRBD2 (6 bases). The CDR3 loop spans 11 amino acids. Germline loops: CDR1 DFQATT, CDR2 SNEGSKA (reference sequence). The CDR3, as DNA: TGCAGCCATAGCGGACCTTACGAGCAGTACTTC. It codes for CSHSGPYEQYF.

The chain couples TRBV5-4 to TRBJ2-7, with a weak D call TRBD2 (7 bases). V lost 0 bases to trimming and J lost 1 base, with 11 bases between them. CDR1 is SGHNT and CDR2 is YYREEE in the germline V gene (reference sequence). The CDR3 loop spans 15 amino acids. DNA of the CDR3: TGTGCCAGCAGCTTGGGGGGGGGCCGGTCCTACGAGCAGTACTTC. Its translation is CASSLGGGRSYEQYF.

This chain links TRBV5-1 with TRBJ2-4, with D hard to call. The ends were cut back, 2 bases at V and 8 bases at J, with 5 bases in the middle. Germline V CDR1 and CDR2: SGHRS, YFSETQ. The CDR3 is 11 amino acids. CDR3 residues: CASSFQDIQYF. CDR3 in DNA: TGCGCCAGCAGCTTTCAGGACATTCAGTACTTC. The full variable domain, rest sourced from reference TRBV5-1 and TRBJ2-4, is KAGVTQTPRYLIKTRGQQVTLSCSPISGHRSVSWYQQTPGQGLQFLFEYFSETQRNKGNFPGRFSGRQFSNSRSEMNVSTLELGDSALYLCASSFQDIQYFGAGTRLSVL.